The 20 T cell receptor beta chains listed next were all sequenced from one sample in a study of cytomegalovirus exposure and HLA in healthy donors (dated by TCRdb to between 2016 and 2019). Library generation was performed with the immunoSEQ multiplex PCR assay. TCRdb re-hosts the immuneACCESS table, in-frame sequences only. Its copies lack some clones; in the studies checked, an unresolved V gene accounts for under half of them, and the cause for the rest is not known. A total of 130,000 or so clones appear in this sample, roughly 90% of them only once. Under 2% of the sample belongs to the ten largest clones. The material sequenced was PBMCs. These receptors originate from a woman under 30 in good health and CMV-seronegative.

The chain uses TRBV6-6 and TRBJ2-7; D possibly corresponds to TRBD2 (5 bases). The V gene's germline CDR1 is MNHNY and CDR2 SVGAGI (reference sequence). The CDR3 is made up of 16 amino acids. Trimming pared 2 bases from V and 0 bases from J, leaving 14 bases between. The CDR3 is CASSYLRGTSSYEQYF. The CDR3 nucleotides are TGTGCCAGCAGTTACCTACGGGGTACGAGCTCCTACGAGCAGTACTTC.

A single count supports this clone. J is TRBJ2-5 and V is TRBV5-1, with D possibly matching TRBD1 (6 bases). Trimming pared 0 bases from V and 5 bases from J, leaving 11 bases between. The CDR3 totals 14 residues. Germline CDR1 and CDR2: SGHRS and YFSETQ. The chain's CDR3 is CASSLEQGWETQYF. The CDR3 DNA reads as TGCGCCAGCAGCTTGGAACAGGGTTGGGAGACCCAGTACTTC.

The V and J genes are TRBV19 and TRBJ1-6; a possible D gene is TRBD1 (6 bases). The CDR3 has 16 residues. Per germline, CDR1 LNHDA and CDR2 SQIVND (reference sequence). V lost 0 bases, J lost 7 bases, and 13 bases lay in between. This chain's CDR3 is CASSIDLAGDNSPLHF. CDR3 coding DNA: TGTGCCAGTAGTATAGATCTCGCAGGGGACAATTCACCCCTCCACTTT.

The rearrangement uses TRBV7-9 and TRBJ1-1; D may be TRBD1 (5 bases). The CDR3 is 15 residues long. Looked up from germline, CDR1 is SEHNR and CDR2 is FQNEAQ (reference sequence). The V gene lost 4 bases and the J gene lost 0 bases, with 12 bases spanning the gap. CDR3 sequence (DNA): TGTGCCAGCAGCTCTCCGGGACTCCTGAACACTGAAGCTTTCTTT. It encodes CASSSPGLLNTEAFF.

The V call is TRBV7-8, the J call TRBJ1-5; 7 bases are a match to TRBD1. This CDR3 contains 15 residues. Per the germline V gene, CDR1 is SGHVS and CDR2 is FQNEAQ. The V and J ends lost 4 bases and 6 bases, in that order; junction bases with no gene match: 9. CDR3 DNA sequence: TGTGCCAGCAGCTCCGGACAGGTCTTACGTCAGCCCCAGCATTTT. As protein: CASSSGQVLRQPQHF.

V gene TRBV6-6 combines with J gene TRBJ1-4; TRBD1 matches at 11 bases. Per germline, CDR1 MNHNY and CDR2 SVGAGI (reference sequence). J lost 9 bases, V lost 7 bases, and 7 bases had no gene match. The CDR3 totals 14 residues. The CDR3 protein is CASTSSDRGQKLFF. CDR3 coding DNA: TGTGCCAGCACCTCTTCGGACAGGGGGCAAAAACTGTTTTTT.

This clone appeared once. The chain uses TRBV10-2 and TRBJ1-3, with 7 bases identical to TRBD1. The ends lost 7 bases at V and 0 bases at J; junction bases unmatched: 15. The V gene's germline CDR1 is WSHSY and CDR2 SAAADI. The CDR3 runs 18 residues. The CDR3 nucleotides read TGCGCCAGCAATCCAGGGGGAGGAGGGGACCTCTCTGGAAACACCATATATTTT. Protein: CASNPGGGGDLSGNTIYF.

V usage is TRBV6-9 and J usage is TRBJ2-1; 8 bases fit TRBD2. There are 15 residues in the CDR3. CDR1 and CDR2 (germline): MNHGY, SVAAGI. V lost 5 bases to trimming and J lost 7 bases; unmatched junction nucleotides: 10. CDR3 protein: CASSHTGGTLNEQFF. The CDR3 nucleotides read TGTGCCAGCAGTCACACGGGGGGGACCCTAAATGAGCAGTTCTTC.

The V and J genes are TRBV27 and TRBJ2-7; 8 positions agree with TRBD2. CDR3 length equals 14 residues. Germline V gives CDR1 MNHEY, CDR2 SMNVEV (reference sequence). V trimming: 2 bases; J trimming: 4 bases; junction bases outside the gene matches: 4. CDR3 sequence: CASSLREGSYEQYF. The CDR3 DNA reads TGTGCCAGCAGTTTACGGGAGGGCAGTTACGAGCAGTACTTC.

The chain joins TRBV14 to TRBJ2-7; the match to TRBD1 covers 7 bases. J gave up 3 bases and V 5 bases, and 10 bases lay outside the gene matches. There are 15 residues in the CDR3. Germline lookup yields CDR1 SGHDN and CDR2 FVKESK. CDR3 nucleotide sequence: TGTGCCAGCAGCACACCTTTGACAGGGAACTACGAGCAGTACTTC. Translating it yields CASSTPLTGNYEQYF.

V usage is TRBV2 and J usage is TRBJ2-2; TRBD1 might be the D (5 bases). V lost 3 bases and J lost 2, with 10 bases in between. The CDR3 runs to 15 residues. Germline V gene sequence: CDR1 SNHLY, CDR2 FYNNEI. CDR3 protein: CASSDLQGNTGELFF. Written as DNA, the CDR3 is TGTGCCAGCAGTGACTTGCAGGGTAACACCGGGGAGCTGTTTTTT.

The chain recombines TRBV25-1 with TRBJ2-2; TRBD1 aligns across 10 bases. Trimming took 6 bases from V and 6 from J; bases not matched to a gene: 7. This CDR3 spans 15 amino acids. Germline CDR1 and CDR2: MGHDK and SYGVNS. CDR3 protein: CASRRDRGSSGELFF. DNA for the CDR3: TGTGCCAGCAGACGGGACAGGGGCTCGTCCGGGGAGCTGTTTTTT. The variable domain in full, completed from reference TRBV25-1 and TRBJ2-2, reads EADIYQTPRYLVIGTGKKITLECSQTMGHDKMYWYQQDPGMELHLIHYSYGVNSTEKGDLSSESTVSRIRTEHFPLTLESARPSHTSQYLCASRRDRGSSGELFFGEGSRLTVL.

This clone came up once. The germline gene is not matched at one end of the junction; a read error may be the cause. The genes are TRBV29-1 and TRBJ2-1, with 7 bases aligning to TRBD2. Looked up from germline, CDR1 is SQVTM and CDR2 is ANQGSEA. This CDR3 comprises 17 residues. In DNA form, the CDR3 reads TGCAGCGCTGAAGGGGTCGCGGGGGAAAGTTCCTACAATGAGCAGTTCTTC. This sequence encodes CSAEGVAGESSYNEQFF.

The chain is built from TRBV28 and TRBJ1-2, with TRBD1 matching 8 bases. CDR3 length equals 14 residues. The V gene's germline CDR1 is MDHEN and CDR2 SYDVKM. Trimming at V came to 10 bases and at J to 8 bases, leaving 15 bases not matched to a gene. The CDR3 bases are TGTGCCATTCCGCAGGGGGCAATAGATGGGGGCTACACCTTC. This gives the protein CAIPQGAIDGGYTF.

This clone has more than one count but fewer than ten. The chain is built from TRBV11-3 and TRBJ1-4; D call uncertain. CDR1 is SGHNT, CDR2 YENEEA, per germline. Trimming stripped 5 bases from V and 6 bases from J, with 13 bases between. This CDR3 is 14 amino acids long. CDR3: CASSPGGRDEKLFF. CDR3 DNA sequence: TGTGCCAGCAGCCCCGGAGGGAGGGATGAAAAACTGTTTTTT.

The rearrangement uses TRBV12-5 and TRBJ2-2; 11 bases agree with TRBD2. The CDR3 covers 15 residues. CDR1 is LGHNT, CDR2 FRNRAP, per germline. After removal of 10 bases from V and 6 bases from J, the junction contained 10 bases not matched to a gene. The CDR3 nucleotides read TGTGCTACCCAGACTAGCGGGATAGCGTCCGGGGAGCTGTTTTTT. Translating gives CATQTSGIASGELFF.

CDR3: CASSVLKGANEKLFF. The CDR3 bases are TGTGCCAGCAGTGTGCTTAAGGGGGCTAATGAAAAACTGTTTTTT. V is TRBV2 and J is TRBJ1-4; weak D call: TRBD1 (6 bases). V lost 4 bases and J 3 bases, leaving 12 bases between the germline ends. The CDR3 covers 15 residues. In germline, CDR1 is SNHLY, CDR2 FYNNEI.

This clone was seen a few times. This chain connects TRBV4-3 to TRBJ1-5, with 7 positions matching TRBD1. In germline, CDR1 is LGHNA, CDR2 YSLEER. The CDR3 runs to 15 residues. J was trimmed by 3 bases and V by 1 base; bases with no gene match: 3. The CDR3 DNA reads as TGCGCCAGCAGCCAAGGGACAGGCCACAATCAGCCCCAGCATTTT. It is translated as CASSQGTGHNQPQHF.

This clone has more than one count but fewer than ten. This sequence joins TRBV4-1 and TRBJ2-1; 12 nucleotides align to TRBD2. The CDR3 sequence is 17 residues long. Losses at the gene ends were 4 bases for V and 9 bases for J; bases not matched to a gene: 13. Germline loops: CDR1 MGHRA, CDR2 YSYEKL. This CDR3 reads CASSPVLAGGPLGEQFF. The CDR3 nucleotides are TGCGCCAGCAGCCCCGTCCTAGCGGGAGGGCCCCTTGGTGAGCAGTTCTTC.

The CDR3 DNA reads as TGTGCCAGCTCACCTTTCACAGGGGACAGCAATCAGCCCCAGCATTTT. It translates to CASSPFTGDSNQPQHF. The J gene is TRBJ1-5, the V gene TRBV18; the match to TRBD1 covers 7 bases. The germline V gene encodes CDR1 KGHSH and CDR2 LQKENI. V trimming: 3 bases; J trimming: 1 base; junction bases outside the gene matches: 6. There are 16 residues in the CDR3.